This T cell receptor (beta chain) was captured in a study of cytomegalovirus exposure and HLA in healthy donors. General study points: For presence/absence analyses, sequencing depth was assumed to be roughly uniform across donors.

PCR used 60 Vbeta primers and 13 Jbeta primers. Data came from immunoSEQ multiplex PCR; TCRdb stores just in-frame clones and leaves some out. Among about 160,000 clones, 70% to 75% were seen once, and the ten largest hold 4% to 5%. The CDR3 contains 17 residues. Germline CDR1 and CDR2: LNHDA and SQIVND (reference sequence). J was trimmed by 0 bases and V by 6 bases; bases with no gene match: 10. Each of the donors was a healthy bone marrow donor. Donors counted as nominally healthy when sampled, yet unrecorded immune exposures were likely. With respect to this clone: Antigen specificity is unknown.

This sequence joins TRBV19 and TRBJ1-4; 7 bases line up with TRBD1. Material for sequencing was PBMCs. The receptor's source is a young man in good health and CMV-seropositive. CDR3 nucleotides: TGTGCCAGTAGATCCAGGGACAGATTTTCAACTAATGAAAAACTGTTTTTT. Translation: CASRSRDRFSTNEKLFF.